One and the same sample provided the 19 T cell receptor beta chains below, sequenced in a study of CD8 T cells in ankylosing spondylitis. TCRdb reprocessed the 5' RACE reads with MiXCR, giving one entry per CDR3 protein. The table lists 15,000 to 20,000 distinct CDR3 sequences, 7.5% to 9.5% of them singletons. Sequenced input: blood. These receptors all stem from a male donor with ankylosing spondylitis or in good health (not recorded which).

The sample holds many counts of this clonotype. The chain carries TRBV20-1 and TRBJ2-5; no clear D gene. The CDR3 is 11 amino acids. From germline, CDR1 is DFQATT and CDR2 SNEGSKA (reference sequence). The V end lost 3 bases, the J end lost 1 base, and 3 bases lay between the germline ends. CDR3 sequence (DNA): TGCAGTGCTAGGGTCCAAGAGACCCAGTACTTC. The encoded protein is CSARVQETQYF.

This clonotype was seen more than once but under ten times. The V call is TRBV7-2, the J call TRBJ2-3; maybe TRBD2 (5 bases). Germline V lookup: CDR1 SGHTA, CDR2 FQGNSA. The CDR3 length is 15 residues. V lost 0 bases and J lost 0, with 7 bases in between. CDR3 region: CASSLAGVSTDTQYF. CDR3 DNA: TGTGCCAGCAGCTTAGCCGGGGTGAGCACAGATACGCAGTATTTT.

This clonotype was seen a few times. The chain uses TRBV4-3 and TRBJ2-2; 7 bases line up with TRBD2. Germline V gene data show CDR1 as LGHNA and CDR2 as YSLEER. This CDR3 comprises 16 residues. V trimming: 5 bases; J trimming: 0 bases; junction bases outside the gene matches: 6. CDR3 coding DNA: TGCGCCAGCAGCTACGGACTAGGGACGAACACCGGGGAGCTGTTTTTT. Amino acids: CASSYGLGTNTGELFF.

The V gene is TRBV19, the J gene TRBJ1-1; a weak D match, TRBD1 (6 bases). In germline, CDR1 is LNHDA, CDR2 SQIVND (reference sequence). This CDR3 has 14 amino acids. V dropped 8 bases and J dropped 5 bases, with 18 bases sitting between them. CDR3 DNA sequence: TGTGCCAGTTCCAAACACCAGAGGGGGACTGAAGCTTTCTTT. Amino acids: CASSKHQRGTEAFF. Based on the CDR3 plus reference TRBV19 and TRBJ1-1, the full variable domain is DGGITQSPKYLFRKEGQNVTLSCEQNLNHDAMYWYRQDPGQGLRLIYYSQIVNDFQKGDIAEGYSVSREKKESFPLTVTSAQKNPTAFYLCASSKHQRGTEAFFGQGTRLTVV.

This clonotype came up a few times. The genes are TRBV7-3 and TRBJ2-5; TRBD2 might be the D (6 bases). CDR3 length: 14 residues. Trimming removed 6 bases at V and 5 bases at J, with 16 bases between. In germline, CDR1 is SGHTA, CDR2 FQGTGA. The CDR3 here is CASSPTGEAETQYF. In DNA form, the CDR3 reads TGTGCCAGCAGTCCCACCGGGGAGGCGGAGACCCAGTACTTC.

This clonotype was detected many times. The chain has TRBV15 and TRBJ2-7; 8 nucleotides match TRBD2. J was trimmed by 3 bases and V by 11 bases; bases with no gene match: 6. Germline V gives CDR1 LNHNV, CDR2 YYDKDF (reference sequence). This CDR3 has 12 amino acids. CDR3 in DNA: TGTGCCCCGGGGGGGACCCTCTACGAGCAGTACGTC. Translated, it gives CAPGGTLYEQYV.

There are many counts of this clonotype. Here the CDR3 reads CASRPRASGQATVNEQFF. CDR3 DNA: TGTGCCAGCAGACCCCGGGCCTCGGGACAGGCGACGGTTAATGAGCAGTTCTTC. The rearrangement links TRBV11-2 to TRBJ2-1, with 8 bases matching TRBD1. J lost 7 bases, V lost 6 bases, and 20 bases had no gene match. This CDR3 comprises 18 residues. CDR1 is SGHAT and CDR2 is FQNNGV in the germline V gene.

The table lists this clonotype with many counts. This chain joins TRBV24-1 and TRBJ2-2; D is ambiguous. Looked up from germline, CDR1 is KGHDR and CDR2 is SFDVKD. The V end was cut by 0 bases, the J end by 7 bases, with 14 bases between. The CDR3 loop spans 16 amino acids. CDR3: CATSDLRGPLGGELFF. Written as DNA, the CDR3 is TGTGCCACCAGTGATTTGCGTGGTCCGCTCGGCGGGGAGCTGTTTTTT.

The sample holds many counts of this clonotype. This chain links TRBV20-1 with TRBJ2-1, with unresolved D. V was pared by 4 bases and J by 3 bases, with 13 bases between. Germline values: CDR1 DFQATT, CDR2 SNEGSKA (reference sequence). The CDR3 loop spans 14 amino acids. CDR3 DNA sequence: TGCAGTGCTAACCCACCGGTAGGCTACAATGAGCAGTTCTTC. Its protein is CSANPPVGYNEQFF.

V gene TRBV15 combines with J gene TRBJ2-5; no firm D call. This CDR3 is 13 amino acids long. Deletions cut 6 bases from V and 5 bases from J, with 13 bases between. Per the germline V gene, CDR1 is LNHNV and CDR2 is YYDKDF (reference sequence). The CDR3 region has the DNA TGTGCCACCAGTCCCTTGCGTTGGGAGACCCAGTACTTC. It specifies CATSPLRWETQYF. The whole variable domain, remainder taken from reference TRBV15 and TRBJ2-5, is DAMVIQNPRYQVTQFGKPVTLSCSQTLNHNVMYWYQQKSSQAPKLLFHYYDKDFNNEADTPDNFQSRRPNTSFCFLDIRSPGLGDTAMYLCATSPLRWETQYFGPGTRLLVL.

The CDR3 protein is CASSQLGDRFGSYEQYF. Written as DNA, the CDR3 is TGTGCCAGCAGCCAGTTGGGGGACAGGTTTGGATCCTACGAGCAGTACTTC. The V call is TRBV3-1, the J call TRBJ2-7; 8 bases line up with TRBD1. The germline gives CDR1 LGHDT, CDR2 YNNKEL (reference sequence). This CDR3 is 17 amino acids long. V was clipped by 3 bases and J by 1 base; unmatched bases: 11.

This clonotype was observed at least ten times. The chain recombines TRBV5-1 with TRBJ2-1, with D tentatively TRBD2 (5 bases). V was cut by 4 bases and J by 4 bases, with 15 bases left in between. This CDR3 has 15 amino acids. Germline CDR1 and CDR2: SGHRS and YFSETQ. CDR3 bases: TGCGCCAGCAGCCCGGACTCCGACCGTTACAATGAGCAGTTCTTC. It encodes CASSPDSDRYNEQFF.

In this sample, this clonotype turned up many times. The chain combines TRBV21-1 with TRBJ1-1; the DNA was not used to check the table's D call, TRBD1. TRBV21-1 is annotated as a pseudogene. There are 13 residues in the CDR3. Written as DNA, the CDR3 is TGTGCCAGCAGGGGGGTTGGGACCACTGAAGCTTTCTTT. This codes for CASRGVGTTEAFF.

This clonotype was found a few times. This chain uses TRBV6-1 with TRBJ2-6; 8 nucleotides align to TRBD1. CDR3 size: 17 residues. The germline V gene encodes CDR1 MNHNS and CDR2 SASEGT. The J segment lost 0 bases and the V segment lost 9 bases, leaving 10 bases of the junction unmatched. CDR3 amino acids: CASNPGTGDSGANVLTF. CDR3 coding DNA: TGTGCCAGTAACCCCGGGACAGGAGACTCTGGGGCCAACGTCCTGACTTTC.

This clonotype was recorded at least ten times. The V call is TRBV5-1, the J call TRBJ2-2, with D unclear. Germline loops: CDR1 SGHRS, CDR2 YFSETQ. Deletions cut 2 bases from V and 2 bases from J, with 7 bases between. This CDR3 comprises 14 residues. CDR3 coding DNA: TGCGCCAGCAGCTTAGGCAGAAACACCGGGGAGCTGTTTTTT. Amino acid sequence: CASSLGRNTGELFF.

The chain is built from TRBV7-2 and TRBJ2-1; D is ambiguous. With 1 base removed from V and 2 bases from J, the gap between germline ends came to 9 bases. CDR1 SGHTA and CDR2 FQGNSA come from the germline V gene. The CDR3 extends over 15 amino acids. The CDR3 DNA is TGTGCCAGCAGCTTAGTGTCAGACACCTACAATGAGCAGTTCTTC. It yields the protein CASSLVSDTYNEQFF.

The sample holds a few counts of this clonotype. The chain couples TRBV12-3 or TRBV12-4 to TRBJ2-2; D gene ambiguous. With 4 bases removed from V and 5 bases from J, the gap between germline ends came to 14 bases. This CDR3 is built from 15 residues. The CDR3 sequence: CASSSRNLGTGELFF. The CDR3 coding sequence is TGTGCCAGCAGTTCCCGAAATCTAGGAACCGGGGAGCTGTTTTTT.

This clonotype has only a few counts. The rearrangement uses TRBV10-3 and TRBJ2-7; 7 bases fit TRBD1. CDR1 ENHRY and CDR2 SYGVKD come from the germline V gene. J gave up 2 bases and V 6 bases, and 7 bases lay outside the gene matches. The CDR3 covers 14 residues. CDR3 region: CAISPGTATYEQYF. In DNA, the CDR3 is TGTGCCATCAGCCCCGGGACAGCAACCTACGAGCAGTACTTC.

This clonotype appeared many times. The J gene is TRBJ2-7, the V gene TRBV12-3 or TRBV12-4; 12 bases line up with TRBD2. The CDR3 sequence is 15 residues long. V shed 6 bases, J shed 4 bases, and the junction held 7 bases outside the gene matches. The CDR3 DNA sequence: TGTGCCAGCAGCCCTAGCGGGAGGGTGGATTACGAGCAGTACTTC. This codes for CASSPSGRVDYEQYF.